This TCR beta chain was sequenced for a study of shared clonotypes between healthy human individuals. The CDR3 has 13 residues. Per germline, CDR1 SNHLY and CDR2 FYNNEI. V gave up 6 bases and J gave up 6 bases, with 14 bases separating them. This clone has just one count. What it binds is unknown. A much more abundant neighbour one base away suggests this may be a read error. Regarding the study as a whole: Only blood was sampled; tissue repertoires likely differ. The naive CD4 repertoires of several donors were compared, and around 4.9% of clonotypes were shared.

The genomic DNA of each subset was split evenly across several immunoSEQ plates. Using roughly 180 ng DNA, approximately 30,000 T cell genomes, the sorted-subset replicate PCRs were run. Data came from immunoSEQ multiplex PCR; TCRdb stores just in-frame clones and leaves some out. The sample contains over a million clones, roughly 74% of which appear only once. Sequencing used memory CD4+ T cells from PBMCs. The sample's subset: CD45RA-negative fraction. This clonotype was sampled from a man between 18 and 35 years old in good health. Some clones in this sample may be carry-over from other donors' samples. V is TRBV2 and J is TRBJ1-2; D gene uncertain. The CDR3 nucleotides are TGTGCCAGCAGCCGGGCGTATAAGAATGGCTACACCTTC. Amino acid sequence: CASSRAYKNGYTF.